This T cell receptor beta chain is from a study of human T cells and chemical hapten exposure. Across the study: Chiefly female patients presented with alopecia areata, totalis or universalis.

Many counts were recorded for this clonotype. As yet, its antigen is unknown. Findings of the study overall: Alopecia affected the donors, so their immune response may differ from healthy people's.

TCRdb fed the RACE reads into MiXCR, producing one record per CDR3 protein. Found here are 84,000 or so distinct CDR3 sequences, 8.5% of them singletons; the top ten hold roughly 2.6%. Regarding time point: pre-sensitization, week 0. Stated treatment: therapeutic diphenylcyclopropenone sensitization with weekly scalp DPC. Alopecia patients between 18 and 70 years old and suitable for DPC were used as donors. Germline V gene sequence: CDR1 SEHNR, CDR2 FQNEAQ (reference sequence). This CDR3 is 12 amino acids long. V was trimmed by 3 bases and J by 5 bases, leaving 7 bases between them. The receptor was derived from a man aged 35 to 55 with alopecia areata. Some clones in this sample may be carry-over from other donors' samples. Sequenced material: whole blood, taken in connection with sensitization to the hapten diphenylcyclopropenone (DPC). The chain combines TRBV7-9 with TRBJ1-1; the D is unclear. The CDR3 sequence is CASSFTSTEAFF. The CDR3 coding sequence is TGTGCCAGCAGCTTTACAAGTACTGAAGCTTTCTTT.